Included here is one TCR beta chain sequence, with context. Unmatched junction bases numbered 2, after V lost 3 bases and J lost 0 bases. Germline CDR1 is MDHEN and CDR2 is SYDVKM. The CDR3 consists of 14 residues. These data come from a study of blood T cell repertoires in COVID-19. The assay was immunoSEQ multiplex PCR, and TCRdb's table has in-frame clones only and misses some. The table has about 99,000 clones, 84% seen once. This TCR was recovered from a man between 70 and 80 years old with active or convalescent COVID-19. The specimen was peripheral blood. V and J are TRBV28 and TRBJ2-7; TRBD1 matches at 7 bases. The CDR3 loop is CASSLTGPSYEQYF. CDR3 bases: TGTGCCAGCAGTTTGACAGGGCCCTCCTACGAGCAGTACTTC.